This is a list of T cell receptor beta chains from one sample in a study of monozygotic twins with inflammatory bowel disease. TCRdb re-called the 5' RACE reads and shows each CDR3 protein once, DNA omitted. Reported are roughly 300,000 distinct CDR3 sequences; the ten largest clones contain over 5.5%. Sequencing was performed on blood. Every receptor here comes from a human donor with ulcerative colitis or Crohn's disease, or a healthy co-twin of an affected twin (not recorded which). Each CDR3 is given with its conserved first and last residue.

V gene: TRBV7-2
J gene: TRBJ2-5
CDR3 protein: CASSQTSTGGEYF

V gene: TRBV4-3
J gene: TRBJ2-3
CDR3 protein: CASSQLTGVGTDTQYF

V gene: TRBV5-6
J gene: TRBJ1-3
CDR3 protein: CASSFGPTSGNTIYF

V gene: TRBV27
J gene: TRBJ2-1
CDR3 protein: CASSRFGQAGDIGNEQFF

V gene: TRBV12-3/TRBV12-4
J gene: TRBJ2-5
CDR3 protein: CASSDVGVLETQYF

V gene: TRBV5-1
J gene: TRBJ1-1
CDR3 protein: CASSALDRLNTEAFF

V gene: TRBV7-9
J gene: TRBJ1-2
CDR3 protein: CASSFSSPEGYTF

V gene: TRBV7-9
J gene: TRBJ2-6
CDR3 protein: CASSLAGQTQGNVLTF

V gene: TRBV28
J gene: TRBJ2-3
CDR3 protein: CASSFGGASSDTQYF

V gene: TRBV29-1
J gene: TRBJ1-2
CDR3 protein: CSPDYGRRPNYGYTF

V gene: TRBV4-2
J gene: TRBJ2-7
CDR3 protein: CASSQGTSKSEQYF

V gene: TRBV20-1
J gene: TRBJ1-1
CDR3 protein: CSARDSRTVNTEAFF

V gene: TRBV19
J gene: TRBJ1-5
CDR3 protein: CAVPQGRSPYSNQPQHF

V gene: TRBV18
J gene: TRBJ2-5
CDR3 protein: CASSPFRQGGQETQYF

V gene: TRBV10-3
J gene: TRBJ2-7
CDR3 protein: CAVSLIGYEQYF

V gene: TRBV5-4
J gene: TRBJ2-1
CDR3 protein: CASSQGSSSYNEQFF

V gene: TRBV5-8
J gene: TRBJ2-1
CDR3 protein: CASSLGGARLDEQFF

V gene: TRBV20-1
J gene: TRBJ1-5
CDR3 protein: CSAPGRISNQPQHF

V gene: TRBV7-9
J gene: TRBJ2-7
CDR3 protein: CASSVGREYEQYF

V gene: TRBV12-3/TRBV12-4
J gene: TRBJ2-2
CDR3 protein: CASSFVSYLQNTGELFF

V gene: TRBV29-1
J gene: TRBJ2-2
CDR3 protein: CSVDPGSTGELFF

V gene: TRBV12-3/TRBV12-4
J gene: TRBJ1-2
CDR3 protein: CASSETGAGDGYTF

V gene: TRBV6-1
J gene: TRBJ1-1
CDR3 protein: CASSEAWGPEAFF

V gene: TRBV5-1
J gene: TRBJ1-2
CDR3 protein: CASTDGFYGYTF

V gene: TRBV6-2/TRBV6-3
J gene: TRBJ1-5
CDR3 protein: CASRRDRIQPQHF

V gene: TRBV11-2
J gene: TRBJ2-1
CDR3 protein: CASSTRGLAGGSYNEQFF

V gene: TRBV24-1
J gene: TRBJ2-7
CDR3 protein: CATSDPRSYEQYF

V gene: TRBV20-1
J gene: TRBJ2-7
CDR3 protein: CSARDFAGLAGHEQYF

V gene: TRBV10-3
J gene: TRBJ2-3
CDR3 protein: CAIKTFGTTDTQYF

V gene: TRBV11-2
J gene: TRBJ2-7
CDR3 protein: CASSLVGSGGRSSYEQYF

V gene: TRBV12-3/TRBV12-4
J gene: TRBJ2-3
CDR3 protein: CASSQWTGGTDTQYF

V gene: TRBV6-1
J gene: TRBJ2-6
CDR3 protein: CASSQGSSGANVLTF

V gene: TRBV12-3/TRBV12-4
J gene: TRBJ1-4
CDR3 protein: CASSLAGNAIEKLFF

V gene: TRBV6-1
J gene: TRBJ1-2
CDR3 protein: CASTNLGPNYGYTF

V gene: TRBV24-1
J gene: TRBJ1-4
CDR3 protein: CATSESGTAGKLFF

V gene: TRBV28
J gene: TRBJ2-1
CDR3 protein: CASSSPTAGDSYNEQFF

V gene: TRBV5-4
J gene: TRBJ2-5
CDR3 protein: CASSLGMEETQYF

V gene: TRBV7-2
J gene: TRBJ2-5
CDR3 protein: CASSLLPTSGRRETQYF

V gene: TRBV10-3
J gene: TRBJ2-3
CDR3 protein: CAISENPATDTQYF

V gene: TRBV12-3/TRBV12-4
J gene: TRBJ2-1
CDR3 protein: CASNRRGVGQFF

V gene: TRBV7-2
J gene: TRBJ2-7
CDR3 protein: CASSASVGESYEQYF

V gene: TRBV28
J gene: TRBJ2-1
CDR3 protein: CASSGLAGYNEQFF

V gene: TRBV12-3/TRBV12-4
J gene: TRBJ1-2
CDR3 protein: CASRGLGRGYTF

V gene: TRBV7-9
J gene: TRBJ1-1
CDR3 protein: CASSRSGKKGAEAFF

V gene: TRBV18
J gene: TRBJ1-1
CDR3 protein: CASSPVGQGTFEAFF

V gene: TRBV20-1
J gene: TRBJ2-4
CDR3 protein: CSARPGQNIQYF

V gene: TRBV28
J gene: TRBJ2-7
CDR3 protein: CASSPAKGGNSYEQYF

V gene: TRBV4-1
J gene: TRBJ2-7
CDR3 protein: CASSQARGNEQYF

V gene: TRBV6-1
J gene: TRBJ2-7
CDR3 protein: CASSDSDRAYEQYF

V gene: TRBV5-1
J gene: TRBJ2-3
CDR3 protein: CASSLARSPTDTQYF

V gene: TRBV7-3
J gene: TRBJ2-5
CDR3 protein: CASSSTQMETQYF